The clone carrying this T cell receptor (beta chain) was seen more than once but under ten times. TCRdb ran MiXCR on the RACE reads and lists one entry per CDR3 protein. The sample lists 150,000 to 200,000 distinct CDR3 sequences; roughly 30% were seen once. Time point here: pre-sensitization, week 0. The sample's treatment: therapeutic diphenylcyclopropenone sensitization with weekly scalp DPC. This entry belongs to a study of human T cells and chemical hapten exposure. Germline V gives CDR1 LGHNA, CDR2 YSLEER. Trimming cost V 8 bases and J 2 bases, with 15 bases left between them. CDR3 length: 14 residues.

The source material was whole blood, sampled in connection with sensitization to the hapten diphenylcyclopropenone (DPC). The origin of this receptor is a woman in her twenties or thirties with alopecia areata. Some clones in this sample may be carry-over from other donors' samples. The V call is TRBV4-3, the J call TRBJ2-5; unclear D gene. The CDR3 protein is CASSRSALQETQYF. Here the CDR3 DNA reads TGCGCCAGCTCTCGGTCGGCATTGCAAGAGACCCAGTACTTC.